Presented here are 27 T cell receptor beta chains from one specimen sequenced in a study of blood T cell repertoires in COVID-19. Here immunoSEQ multiplex PCR was the method, and the copy in TCRdb shows in-frame clones only, minus some. The sample contains 200,000 to 250,000 clones, 82% of which appear only once. Source material: peripheral blood. All receptors come from a woman of 80 years or more with acute or convalescent COVID-19.

The V call is TRBV7-7, the J call TRBJ2-3; 9 nucleotides line up with TRBD2. CDR3 length equals 15 residues. V was pared by 5 bases and J by 5 bases, with 8 bases of the junction left unmatched. The germline gives CDR1 SSHAT, CDR2 FNYEAQ (reference sequence). CDR3 sequence reads: CASSPGGGAEDTQYF. The CDR3 coding sequence is TGTGCCAGCAGCCCCGGCGGGGGGGCGGAAGATACGCAGTATTTT.

The gene calls are TRBV5-6 and TRBJ1-2; D call uncertain. The CDR3 contains 15 residues. Germline values: CDR1 SGHDT, CDR2 YYEEEE. V gave up 0 bases and J gave up 0 bases, with 9 bases separating them. This CDR3 reads CASSLGQITNYGYTF. CDR3 nucleotides: TGTGCCAGCAGCTTGGGGCAGATCACTAACTATGGCTACACCTTC. The entire variable domain, with the rest obtained from reference TRBV5-6 and TRBJ1-2, is as follows: DAGVTQSPTHLIKTRGQQVTLRCSPKSGHDTVSWYQQALGQGPQFIFQYYEEEERQRGNFPDRFSGHQFPNYSSELNVNALLLGDSALYLCASSLGQITNYGYTFGSGTRLTVV.

This clone was picked up one time. The V call is TRBV18, the J call TRBJ1-2, with 11 bases lining up with TRBD1. V shed 3 bases and J 7 bases; nucleotides not matched to a gene: 4. The CDR3 totals 14 residues. CDR1 is KGHSH and CDR2 is LQKENI in the germline V gene. The CDR3: CASSPMDRGLGYTF. In DNA form, the CDR3 reads TGTGCCAGCTCACCCATGGACAGGGGGCTTGGCTACACCTTC.

The J gene is TRBJ1-1, the V gene TRBV7-9; D is unresolved. Trimming shortened V by 4 bases and J by 4 bases, and 7 bases separated the two germline ends. The CDR3 contains 12 residues. Per germline, CDR1 SEHNR and CDR2 FQNEAQ (reference sequence). The CDR3 sequence is CASSWGGTEAFF. For the CDR3, the DNA is TGTGCCAGCAGCTGGGGAGGCACTGAAGCTTTCTTT.

The chain employs TRBV24-1 and TRBJ2-3; D not certain. This CDR3 is 15 amino acids long. Germline V lookup: CDR1 KGHDR, CDR2 SFDVKD. V dropped 4 bases and J dropped 1 base, with 11 bases sitting between them. CDR3 nucleotides: TGTGCCACCAGTGACCCCTCGTCTCGCACAGATACGCAGTATTTT. Translated: CATSDPSSRTDTQYF.

The V and J genes are TRBV12-5 and TRBJ2-2; D unclear. The CDR3 has 19 amino acids. From germline, CDR1 is LGHNT and CDR2 FRNRAP. Trimming shortened V by 0 bases and J by 3 bases, and 20 bases separated the two germline ends. CDR3 bases: TGTGCTAGTGGTTTGGTACTGATGCCCCCACCGGCGGACACCGGGGAGCTGTTTTTT. It is translated as CASGLVLMPPPADTGELFF. Together with reference TRBV12-5 and TRBJ2-2, the CDR3 gives the full variable domain: DARVTQTPRHKVTEMGQEVTMRCQPILGHNTVFWYRQTMMQGLELLAYFRNRAPLDDSGMPKDRFSAEMPDATLATLKIQPSEPRDSAVYFCASGLVLMPPPADTGELFFGEGSRLTVL.

The chain recombines TRBV4-2 with TRBJ1-1, with TRBD1 matching 12 bases. Losses at the gene ends were 3 bases for V and 4 bases for J; bases not matched to a gene: 15. The germline V gene encodes CDR1 LGHNA and CDR2 YNFKEQ. CDR3 length: 19 residues. DNA of the CDR3: TGTGCCAGCAGCCACTCGGCGGGGACAGGGGGCGATGCGGTCACTGAAGCTTTCTTT. As protein: CASSHSAGTGGDAVTEAFF.

The chain has TRBV12-3 or TRBV12-4 and TRBJ1-1; D uncertain. The CDR3 is 12 residues long. The V end was cut by 6 bases, the J end by 4 bases, with 9 bases between. CDR3 amino acids: CASSKLGTEAFF. In DNA form, the CDR3 reads TGTGCCAGCAGCAAGCTTGGCACTGAAGCTTTCTTT.

The chain carries TRBV5-1 and TRBJ2-1, with a possible D match to TRBD1 (5 bases). This CDR3 spans 15 amino acids. V lost 4 bases and J 8 bases, leaving 19 bases between the germline ends. Germline assignment: CDR1 SGHRS and CDR2 YFSETQ. For the CDR3, the DNA is TGCGCCAGCAGCAATACCCAATCAGGGTTCGATGAGCAGTTCTTC. This sequence encodes CASSNTQSGFDEQFF. Complete variable domain (other parts from reference TRBV5-1 and TRBJ2-1): KAGVTQTPRYLIKTRGQQVTLSCSPISGHRSVSWYQQTPGQGLQFLFEYFSETQRNKGNFPGRFSGRQFSNSRSEMNVSTLELGDSALYLCASSNTQSGFDEQFFGPGTRLTVL.

V and J are TRBV5-1 and TRBJ1-5; D is ambiguous. This CDR3 has 14 amino acids. CDR1 and CDR2 (germline): SGHRS, YFSETQ. Between the trimmed V and J ends, which lost 3 bases and 5 bases, there was a span of 12 bases. The CDR3 region is CASSSGDGDQPQHF. CDR3 DNA: TGCGCCAGCAGCTCGGGAGACGGGGATCAGCCCCAGCATTTT.

The chain recombines TRBV27 with TRBJ2-4; TRBD1 matches at 9 bases. Germline loops: CDR1 MNHEY, CDR2 SMNVEV (reference sequence). The trim removed 6 bases at V and 6 bases at J, leaving 6 bases unmatched. The CDR3 is 14 residues long. CDR3 residues: CASRPGQGLNIQYF. The CDR3 nucleotides read TGTGCCAGCAGACCTGGACAGGGGTTAAACATTCAGTACTTC.

V is TRBV2 and J is TRBJ2-5; 12 bases are a match to TRBD1. The CDR3 extends over 16 amino acids. V trimming: 5 bases; J trimming: 4 bases; junction bases outside the gene matches: 8. The germline CDR1 and CDR2 sequences are SNHLY and FYNNEI. The CDR3 region is CASSTGTGGYGETQYF. CDR3 DNA sequence: TGTGCCAGCAGTACCGGGACAGGGGGCTATGGAGAGACCCAGTACTTC.

This clone was picked up many times. V gene TRBV2 combines with J gene TRBJ2-1; D is perhaps TRBD2 (6 bases). Germline CDR1 and CDR2: SNHLY and FYNNEI. CDR3 size: 13 residues. Deletions cut 10 bases from V and 4 bases from J, with 14 bases between. CDR3 sequence: CATARDSYNEQFF. For the CDR3, the DNA is TGTGCCACCGCCCGGGACTCGTACAATGAGCAGTTCTTC. The full variable domain, with the rest looked up from reference TRBV2 and TRBJ2-1, is EPEVTQTPSHQVTQMGQEVILRCVPISNHLYFYWYRQILGQKVEFLVSFYNNEISEKSEIFDDQFSVERPDGSNFTLKIRSTKLEDSAMYFCATARDSYNEQFFGPGTRLTVL.

V usage is TRBV3-1 (or the pseudogene TRBV3-2) and J usage is TRBJ2-7; 8 bases are shared with TRBD2. The CDR3 has 16 amino acids. Germline V CDR1 and CDR2: LGHDT, YNNKEL (reference sequence). The junction had 10 bases not matched to a gene; V was cut back by 0 bases and J by 6 bases. The CDR3: CASSQDAGGARGEQYF. The CDR3 DNA follows: TGTGCCAGCAGCCAAGATGCCGGGGGGGCCCGGGGCGAGCAGTACTTC.

A remark on this clone: A read error is likely, as this CDR3 ends without the conserved phenylalanine or tryptophan. The DNA is left out, because the CDR3 cannot be placed on it with certainty; the CDR3 is given as TCRdb lists it. V and J are TRBV6-1 and TRBJ1-6; the table's TRBD1 call for D was not verified on the DNA. The CDR3 has 13 residues if both end residues are counted. The germline V gene encodes CDR1 MNHNS and CDR2 SASEGT. CDR3 region: CASSEGGDSLSLI.

This clone has only a few counts. The rearrangement joins TRBV19 to TRBJ1-1; D possibly corresponds to TRBD1 (6 bases). Trimming took 3 bases from V and 2 from J, leaving 10 bases between them. Germline lookup yields CDR1 LNHDA and CDR2 SQIVND (reference sequence). This CDR3 has 14 amino acids. The CDR3 sequence is CASSMTGVNTEAFF. In nucleotides, the CDR3 is TGTGCCAGTAGTATGACAGGAGTCAACACTGAAGCTTTCTTT.

The V call is TRBV6-5, the J call TRBJ2-1; TRBD1 might be the D (7 bases). The germline V gene encodes CDR1 MNHEY and CDR2 SVGAGI. This CDR3 is built from 14 residues. V was shortened by 2 bases and J by 9 bases, with 14 bases between the two germline ends. In DNA, the CDR3 is TGTGCCAGCAGTTACGACAGGGAGGTCGGTGAGCAGTTCTTC. It specifies CASSYDREVGEQFF.

The gene calls are TRBV13 and TRBJ1-5; a possible D gene is TRBD1 (6 bases). Germline-derived CDR1 and CDR2 are PRHDT and FYEKMQ (reference sequence). The V and J ends lost 5 bases and 2 bases respectively, with 10 bases between them. This CDR3 is 14 amino acids long. CDR3 amino acids: CASSQGGRNQPQHF. DNA of the CDR3: TGTGCCAGCAGCCAAGGGGGTCGCAATCAGCCCCAGCATTTT.

V usage is TRBV12-3 or TRBV12-4 and J usage is TRBJ1-3; D is unclear. V shed 7 bases and J shed 2 bases, with 9 bases lying between them. The CDR3 spans 13 residues. The CDR3 DNA follows: TGTGCCAGCACTAGAGAGGCTGGAAACACCATATATTTT. Amino acids: CASTREAGNTIYF.

The chain links TRBV24-1 to TRBJ1-5, with TRBD1 identical over 7 bases. With V trimmed by 5 bases and J by 5 bases, 5 bases remained unmatched. The CDR3 extends over 14 amino acids. Germline lookup yields CDR1 KGHDR and CDR2 SFDVKD. CDR3 loop: CATSVQGLDQPQHF. The CDR3 DNA reads as TGTGCCACCAGTGTACAGGGGTTGGATCAGCCCCAGCATTTT.

This sequence joins TRBV9 and TRBJ2-3; 7 positions agree with TRBD2. Trimming cost V 0 bases and J 4 bases; bases outside gene matches: 8. The CDR3 runs 16 residues. CDR1 is SGDLS, CDR2 YYNGEE, per germline. The CDR3 DNA reads TGTGCCAGCAGCGTAGGGGCTAGCGGAGTGGCAGATACGCAGTATTTT. Translated: CASSVGASGVADTQYF.

This clone occurred a few times. The gene calls are TRBV7-8 and TRBJ1-6; D may be TRBD1 (5 bases). CDR3 size: 16 residues. Germline CDR1 reads SGHVS; CDR2 reads FQNEAQ. Trimming took 7 bases from V and 7 from J, leaving 20 bases between them. The CDR3 nucleotides read TGTGCCAGCACCCTCCTCAGGGAAGCCCGGAATTCACCCCTCCACTTT. Amino acid sequence: CASTLLREARNSPLHF.

This rearrangement joins TRBV3-1 (or the pseudogene TRBV3-2) to TRBJ2-1; 10 bases align to TRBD2. Germline CDR1 and CDR2: LGHDT and YNNKEL (reference sequence). The CDR3 covers 15 residues. V gave up 4 bases and J gave up 4 bases; unmatched junction bases: 4. CDR3 coding DNA: TGTGCCAGCAGCCGCTCTAGCGGGGGTTACAATGAGCAGTTCTTC. Protein: CASSRSSGGYNEQFF.

The chain links TRBV18 to TRBJ2-5; 11 bases align to TRBD1. Losses at the gene ends were 2 bases for V and 1 base for J; bases not matched to a gene: 3. The CDR3 spans 16 residues. Germline V gene data show CDR1 as KGHSH and CDR2 as LQKENI. The CDR3, as DNA: TGTGCCAGCTCACCAATCGGGACAGGGGGCCAAGAGACCCAGTACTTC. Translated: CASSPIGTGGQETQYF. The full variable domain, its missing parts supplied by reference TRBV18 and TRBJ2-5, is NAGVMQNPRHLVRRRGQEARLRCSPMKGHSHVYWYRQLPEEGLKFMVYLQKENIIDESGMPKERFSAEFPKEGPSILRIQQVVRGDSAAYFCASSPIGTGGQETQYFGPGTRLLVL.

The chain combines TRBV2 with TRBJ1-1; D perhaps matches TRBD1 (6 bases). Per germline, CDR1 SNHLY and CDR2 FYNNEI. V lost 8 bases and J lost 2, with 18 bases in between. This CDR3 spans 15 amino acids. CDR3 nucleotide sequence: TGTGCCAGCGGTCCCCCACGGACAGTAAACACTGAAGCTTTCTTT. Its translation: CASGPPRTVNTEAFF.

The chain combines TRBV25-1 with TRBJ1-2, with TRBD1 matching 9 bases. J gave up 8 bases and V 2 bases, and 9 bases lay outside the gene matches. Germline lookup yields CDR1 MGHDK and CDR2 SYGVNS. The CDR3 runs 15 residues. In nucleotides, the CDR3 is TGTGCCAGCAGTGAACCCAATCACAGGGGGCAAGGCTACACCTTC. Encoded protein: CASSEPNHRGQGYTF.

This chain connects TRBV6-2 or TRBV6-3 to TRBJ1-2; D not resolved. Germline V lookup: CDR1 MNHEY, CDR2 SVGEGT. The length of the CDR3 is 12 residues. V gave up 2 bases and J gave up 7 bases, with 8 bases separating them. The CDR3 reads CASSYEGVGYTF. The CDR3 bases are TGTGCCAGCAGTTACGAGGGAGTTGGCTACACCTTC.